This TCR beta chain was identified during a study of low-dose radiotherapy and immunotherapy resistance in tumors. Looking at the study overall: The study delivered 0.5 Gy per fraction every 2 weeks to Cohort 1, totaling 6.5 Gy. With 1 Gy per fraction every two weeks, Cohort 2 accumulated 13 Gy across 26 weeks. With cycle 1 day 1 as the start, patients took oral aspirin 300 mg daily for four cycles.

This clonotype has at least ten counts. V dropped 5 bases and J dropped 16 bases, with 24 bases sitting between them. The germline gives CDR1 MNHEY, CDR2 SVGEGT. The CDR3 is 14 amino acids. Time point: after trial treatment. Treatment indicated: LDRT plus nivolumab, ipilimumab, low-dose cyclophosphamide and aspirin (RACIN trial). The patients who were eligible all carried advanced solid tumors that lacked tumor-infiltrating lymphocytes, meaning the tumors were TIL-negative. TRAV- and TRBV-specific primers were used for first-strand cDNA, which covered alpha and beta chains. Using a constant-region primer together with a V-primer adapter, TCRs were subjected to roughly 20 PCR cycles of amplification. TCRdb passed the reads through MiXCR, listing each CDR3 protein once. The data hold 60,000 or so distinct CDR3 sequences, with 20% to 25% observed a single time.

The origin of this receptor is a male donor with prostate cancer. The chain employs TRBV6-2 or TRBV6-3 and TRBJ1-3; possibly TRBD1 for D (5 bases). The sequencing here drew on PBMCs, taken after low-dose radiotherapy plus immunotherapy. The CDR3 here is CASSPAGYRSKLYF. DNA of the CDR3: TGTGCCAGCAGTCCCGCGGGGTACAGGTCAAAGTTGTATTTT.